This TCR beta chain was identified in a study of T-cell memory formation after mild COVID-19. For the study at large: The two donors had largely donor-specific TCR clusters.

5'RACE, which relied on constant-segment primers, yielded TCR alpha and TCR beta cDNA libraries carrying sample barcodes and UMIs. TCRdb passed the 5' RACE reads through MiXCR, listing each CDR3 protein once. The data hold 45,000 to 65,000 distinct CDR3 sequences, with more than 8% observed a single time. Germline values: CDR1 SGHRS, CDR2 YFSETQ. The CDR3 has 14 residues. V dropped 5 bases and J dropped 4 bases, with 15 bases sitting between them. Study-level results: CD8+ contracting clones occupied EMRA, while CD4+ ones occupied mainly CM and EM.

For this clonotype: The antigen is not known.

The gene calls are TRBV5-1 and TRBJ2-5; D might be TRBD1 (5 bases). The source of this sequence is a young man who had mild COVID-19 (a few samples of this study predate the infection). Cell type and time point are not known. Sample: PBMCs or a T cell subset sorted from them (not recorded which). DNA for the CDR3: TGCGCCAGCAGTTCAGGGTTCGGTGGAGAGACCCAGTACTTC. It specifies CASSSGFGGETQYF.